This is a list of T cell receptor beta chains from one sample in a study of T cells expressing NK-cell markers. TCRdb re-called the 5' RACE reads, yielding one record per CDR3 amino acid sequence without DNA. This table lists 150,000 or so distinct CDR3 sequences. The sequencing input was blood T cells: a sorted CD56 or NKG2C T cell subset, CD4+ or CD8+ T cells, or bulk PBMC T cells (not recorded which). Receptor source: a woman aged 45-65 years in good health. Both conserved end residues are part of each CDR3. The order of the fields is J gene, V gene, CDR3 protein.

>TRBJ2-7|TRBV6-5
CASSPAGHSGEQYF
>TRBJ1-4|TRBV3-1
CASSPGTGSRKLFF
>TRBJ2-1|TRBV6-5
CASSYSLDGNEQFF
>TRBJ2-2|TRBV6-5
CASSYVGDSGELFF
>TRBJ1-6|TRBV10-2
CASGSDYHNSPLHF
>TRBJ2-3|TRBV5-1
CASSLQGTTDTQYF
>TRBJ2-1|TRBV4-1
CASGGGDYNEQFF
>TRBJ1-1|TRBV7-8
CASSLPSTGALTEAFF
>TRBJ2-4|TRBV5-6
CASSLGSGSVNIQYF
>TRBJ2-1|TRBV11-1
CASSPGGDNEQFF
>TRBJ2-1|TRBV7-9
CASSPDPGEQFF
>TRBJ1-1|TRBV15
CATAVQGETNTEAFF
>TRBJ2-3|TRBV7-9
CASSLGVEEADTQYF
>TRBJ2-2|TRBV7-9
CASSLDKAIGELFF
>TRBJ2-1|TRBV28
CASSTGRYNEQFF
>TRBJ2-2|TRBV2
CASGGRSNTGELFF
>TRBJ2-5|TRBV7-9
CASSFTSGQETQYF
>TRBJ2-7|TRBV9
CASSVGGQGYEQYF
>TRBJ1-5|TRBV7-8
CASSLGDSDQPQHF
>TRBJ2-7|TRBV27
CASSLGGYSYEQYF
>TRBJ1-2|TRBV29-1
CSAHAGLDNYGYTF
>TRBJ2-1|TRBV30
CAWSLLLYRNEQFF
>TRBJ1-2|TRBV12-3/TRBV12-4
CASSFLQDYGYTF
>TRBJ2-1|TRBV30
CAWSVVNEQFF
>TRBJ2-7|TRBV4-1
CASSQVREGLYEQYF
>TRBJ1-2|TRBV20-1
CSARARGDYGYTF
>TRBJ2-1|TRBV7-2
CASSWRLAQPGGSYNEQFF
>TRBJ2-1|TRBV27
CASSLSASGSGGSWNEQFF
>TRBJ2-2|TRBV29-1
CSARGSSNTGELFF
>TRBJ2-1|TRBV7-2
CASSLVGAQRFF
>TRBJ1-2|TRBV10-2
CASREKNTEYNYGYTF
>TRBJ2-1|TRBV3-1
CASSDPGQGYNEQFF
>TRBJ1-2|TRBV12-3/TRBV12-4
CASSNPMRGYTF
>TRBJ2-5|TRBV20-1
CSATRMGAPQETQYF
>TRBJ2-1|TRBV30
CAWSVTELAGGLSYEQFF
>TRBJ1-1|TRBV11-3
CASTSWDREFSLRGTEAFF
>TRBJ2-1|TRBV7-7
CASSLASGLAGETEQFF
>TRBJ2-7|TRBV11-2
CASSQPIAGGDEQYF
>TRBJ2-1|TRBV27
CASSSPGEGGNEQFF
>TRBJ1-1|TRBV5-4
CASRHPNTEAFF
>TRBJ1-1|TRBV5-5
CASSLEPWEMNTEAFF
>TRBJ2-7|TRBV3-1
CASSQDLGAGYEQYF
>TRBJ2-3|TRBV12-3/TRBV12-4
CASTPYLAADTQYF
>TRBJ2-7|TRBV25-1
CASSEAREWYF
>TRBJ2-5|TRBV24-1
CATSDLGLGETQYF
>TRBJ1-2|TRBV6-5
CASSYSYTGNYGYTF
>TRBJ2-1|TRBV4-1
CASSQDLLHEQFF
>TRBJ1-6|TRBV12-3/TRBV12-4
CASSLLGYSPLHF
>TRBJ1-1|TRBV25-1
CASSDEGARAFF
>TRBJ1-3|TRBV6-6
CASSYEGNTIYF
>TRBJ2-7|TRBV5-1
CASSLGHSDYEQYF
>TRBJ2-1|TRBV5-1
CASSPRGANEQFF
>TRBJ1-2|TRBV3-1
CASSQDGRGVNYGYTF
>TRBJ1-5|TRBV11-2
CASPRDSNQPQHF
>TRBJ2-2|TRBV7-9
CASSLGQETSGELFF
>TRBJ1-4|TRBV10-2
CASSESIVTGGLATNEKLFF
>TRBJ1-2|TRBV13
CASSTENRGGNGYTF
>TRBJ2-3|TRBV7-6
CASSFHEAGLTDTQYF
>TRBJ2-1|TRBV27
CASSFSSGRARGNEQFF
>TRBJ1-2|TRBV6-6
CASTGDLGRSYGYTF